This record looks at one T cell receptor beta chain sequence and its context. Its antigen remains unknown. V lost 5 bases to trimming and J lost 1 base, with 15 bases between them. The V gene's germline CDR1 is MDHEN and CDR2 SYDVKM. CDR3 length: 15 amino acids. The sample belongs to a study of shared clonotypes between healthy human individuals. Study-level points and caveats: Rarefaction curves obtained for sorted subsets showed sequencing incomplete despite large depth. Generation probability values for non-shared clonotypes were lower than those for clonotypes shared by all four donors.

TCRdb's table, derived via immunoSEQ multiplex PCR, lists solely in-frame clones and lacks some. Of 950,000 to 1,100,000 clones in the sample, about 70% were seen once. The sequence derives from a man aged 18 to 29 in good health. This chain joins TRBV28 and TRBJ2-7; the D gene is possibly TRBD2 (6 bases). Sequencing was performed on memory CD4+ T cells sorted from blood. Subset given: CD45RA-negative fraction. The CDR3 reads CASSPERVGSYEQYF. The DNA of the CDR3 is TGTGCCAGCAGTCCTGAGCGGGTGGGGTCCTACGAGCAGTACTTC. The entire variable domain, with the rest obtained from reference TRBV28 and TRBJ2-7, is as follows: DVKVTQSSRYLVKRTGEKVFLECVQDMDHENMFWYRQDPGLGLRLIYFSYDVKMKEKGDIPEGYSVSREKKERFSLILESASTNQTSMYLCASSPERVGSYEQYFGPGTRLTVT.